This T cell receptor (beta chain) was captured by sequencing in a study of post-analysis software for immune sequencing data. Overall study findings and caveats: Controls significantly exceeded multiple sclerosis patients in normalized Chao1 diversity. Higher frequency in patients than in controls was seen for five TRBV segments, with TRBV5-6, TRBV5-1 and TRBV20-1 among them. Clustering by F measure revealed strong co-clustering among samples prepared together in one batch.

Concerning this clonotype: Its antigen is not identified.

Unique-molecular-identifier-tagged TCR beta cDNA libraries were used. MiXCR was run by TCRdb on the PCR reads, yielding one entry per CDR3 protein. The sample shows hundreds of thousands of distinct CDR3 sequences, about 40% of them seen only once. V was clipped by 2 bases and J by 2 bases, with 19 bases between them. The CDR3 is made up of 17 amino acids. Germline CDR1 and CDR2: SGDLS and YYNGEE. This chain links TRBV9 with TRBJ2-5; TRBD1 or TRBD2 may be the D gene (5 bases each). The TCR comes from a girl aged 10 to 17 with multiple sclerosis. Sequenced input: blood. The CDR3 nucleotides read TGTGCCAGCAGCGTCGGTACTAGGGACCCCCCGCAAGAGACCCAGTACTTC. It codes for CASSVGTRDPPQETQYF.